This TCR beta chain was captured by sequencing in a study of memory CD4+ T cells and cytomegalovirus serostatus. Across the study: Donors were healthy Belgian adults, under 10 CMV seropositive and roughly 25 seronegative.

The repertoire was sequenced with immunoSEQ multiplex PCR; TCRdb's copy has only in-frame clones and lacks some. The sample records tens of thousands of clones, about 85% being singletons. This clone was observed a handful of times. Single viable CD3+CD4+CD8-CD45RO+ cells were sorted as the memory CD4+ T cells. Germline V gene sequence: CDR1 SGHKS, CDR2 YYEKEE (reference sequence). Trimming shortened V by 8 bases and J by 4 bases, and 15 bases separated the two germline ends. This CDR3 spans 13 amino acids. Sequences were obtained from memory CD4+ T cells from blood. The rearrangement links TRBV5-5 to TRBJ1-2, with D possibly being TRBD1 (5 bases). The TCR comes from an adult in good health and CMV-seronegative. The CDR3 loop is CASGGGIFYGYTF. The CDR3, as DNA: TGTGCCAGTGGGGGTGGGATATTCTATGGCTACACCTTC.